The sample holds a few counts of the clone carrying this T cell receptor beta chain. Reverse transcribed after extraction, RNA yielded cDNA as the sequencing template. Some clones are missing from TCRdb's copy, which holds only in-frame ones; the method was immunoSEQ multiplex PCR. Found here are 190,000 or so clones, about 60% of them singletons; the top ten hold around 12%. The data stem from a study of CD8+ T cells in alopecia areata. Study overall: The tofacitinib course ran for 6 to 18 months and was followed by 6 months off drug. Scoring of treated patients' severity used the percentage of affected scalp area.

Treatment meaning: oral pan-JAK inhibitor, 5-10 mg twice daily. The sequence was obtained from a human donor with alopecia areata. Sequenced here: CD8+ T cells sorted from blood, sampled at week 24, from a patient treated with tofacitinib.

The CDR3 nucleotides are TGTGCCAGCAGCTTGACCGGGGAGCTGTTTTTT. This gives the protein CASSLTGELFF. The chain couples TRBV7-3 to TRBJ2-2; D call uncertain. CDR3 length equals 11 residues. Deletions cut 3 bases from V and 5 bases from J, with 1 base between. Per the germline V gene, CDR1 is SGHTA and CDR2 is FQGTGA.